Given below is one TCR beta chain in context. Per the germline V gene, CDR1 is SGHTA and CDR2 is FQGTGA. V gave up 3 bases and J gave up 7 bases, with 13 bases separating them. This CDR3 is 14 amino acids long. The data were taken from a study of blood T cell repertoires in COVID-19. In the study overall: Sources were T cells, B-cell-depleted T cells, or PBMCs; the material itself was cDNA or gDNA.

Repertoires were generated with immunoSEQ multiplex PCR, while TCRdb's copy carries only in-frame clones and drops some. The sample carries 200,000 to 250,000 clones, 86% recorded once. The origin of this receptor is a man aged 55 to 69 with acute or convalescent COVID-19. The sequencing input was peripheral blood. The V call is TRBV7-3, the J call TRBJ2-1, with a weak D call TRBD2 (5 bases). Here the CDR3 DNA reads TGTGCCAGCAGCTTGTCCGGGGTTAGAAATGAGCAGTTCTTC. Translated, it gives CASSLSGVRNEQFF.